This T cell receptor beta chain came from a study of T cells in Graves' hyperthyroidism and ophthalmopathy. Concerning this clonotype itself: Its cognate antigen is unknown.

The TCR beta CDR3 regions underwent amplification using RNA transcripts as the source. When the TCR CDR3 underwent first-round RT-PCR, the HTBI primer set was used. Each CDR3 protein is one row after TCRdb ran MiXCR on the multiplex PCR reads. The table has 550,000 to 600,000 distinct CDR3 sequences, approximately 15% seen once. This CDR3 has 13 amino acids. CDR1 and CDR2 (germline): MNHNS, SASEGT. The V end was cut by 6 bases, the J end by 4 bases, with 12 bases between. Study conclusions and caveats: Most thyroid-expanded clonotypes above 0.001 were also found in blood.

The J gene is TRBJ1-2, the V gene TRBV6-1, with D possibly TRBD1 on 5 matching bases. The sequenced sample consisted of blood. This receptor was obtained from a woman aged 18-29 years with Graves' hyperthyroidism. The CDR3 DNA reads as TGTGCCAGCAGCCCCAGGGACCTCTATGGCTACACCTTC. Its translation: CASSPRDLYGYTF.